Detailed here is one TCR beta chain. V shed 3 bases, J shed 7 bases, and the junction held 9 bases outside the gene matches. This CDR3 has 17 amino acids. Germline assignment: CDR1 PRHDT and CDR2 FYEKMQ (reference sequence). This sample was taken from a study of radiation and T cells in renal cell carcinoma. The protocol was immunoSEQ multiplex PCR, while the TCRdb copy is restricted to in-frame clones and leaves out a portion. The data contain roughly 100,000 clones, around 88% of them singletons. The time point: baseline pretreatment blood. As for treatment: 15 Gy SBRT to primary tumor, nephrectomy 4 weeks later.

This TCR was sampled from a man aged 45-65 years with renal cell carcinoma. This specimen consisted of blood, obtained from a patient whose treatment included radiotherapy and nephrectomy. The genes are TRBV13 and TRBJ2-1; the match to TRBD2 covers 13 bases. CDR3 sequence reads: CASSFYRLAGGINEQFF. The DNA for the CDR3 is TGTGCCAGCAGCTTCTATCGACTAGCGGGAGGTATAAATGAGCAGTTCTTC.